This TCR beta chain was documented in a study of shared clonotypes between healthy human individuals. The CDR3 contains 16 residues. V dropped 5 bases and J dropped 0 bases, with 11 bases sitting between them. CDR1 is SGHAT and CDR2 is FQDESV in the germline V gene (reference sequence). The donors were all Caucasian adults (living in Nashville, Tennessee). The material for each subset, its genomic DNA, was split evenly across several immunoSEQ plates. The assay was immunoSEQ multiplex PCR, and TCRdb's table has in-frame clones only and misses some. The data contain fewer than 500,000 clones, 75% to 80% of them singletons. This clone appeared a few times.

Sequencing used PBMCs. The sequence was collected from a woman between 40 and 50 years old in good health. Some clones in this sample may be carry-over from other donors' samples. This chain uses TRBV11-1 with TRBJ2-6; tentative D call: TRBD1 (5 bases). The CDR3 loop is CASSATGSSGANVLTF. In DNA form, the CDR3 reads TGTGCCAGCAGCGCAACAGGTAGCTCTGGGGCCAACGTCCTGACTTTC.